These 8 T cell receptor beta chains were sequenced from one sample in a study of identical twins. TCRdb fed the 5' RACE reads into MiXCR, producing one record per CDR3 protein. The sample includes some 500,000 distinct CDR3 sequences, approximately 22% of them seen just once. The sample was also linked to a second study, of T cells expressing NK-cell markers.

The sequenced sample was CD4+ T cells sorted from blood. Receptors originate from a young woman in good health.

This clonotype came up many times. J is TRBJ1-4 and V is TRBV20-1, with TRBD1 as a possible D gene (5 bases). V was cut by 6 bases and J by 12 bases, with 17 bases left in between. The CDR3 is 12 residues long. The germline gives CDR1 DFQATT, CDR2 SNEGSKA (reference sequence). CDR3 amino acids: CSAGRGTSELFF. DNA of the CDR3: TGCAGTGCGGGACGGGGGACGTCCGAACTGTTTTTT.

V is TRBV6-1 and J is TRBJ2-7; 11 bases map to TRBD2. This CDR3 spans 14 amino acids. Trimming cost V 7 bases and J 2 bases; bases outside gene matches: 4. Germline V CDR1 and CDR2: MNHNS, SASEGT. The DNA for the CDR3 is TGTGCCAGCAACCCGGGACTAGCGGCCTACGAGCAGTACTTC. It translates to CASNPGLAAYEQYF.

This clonotype has a handful of counts. This chain connects TRBV7-9 to TRBJ2-7; D possibly corresponds to TRBD1 (5 bases). The germline CDR1 and CDR2 sequences are SEHNR and FQNEAQ (reference sequence). V lost 2 bases and J lost 5, with 10 bases in between. This CDR3 region has 13 residues. The chain's CDR3 is CASSLKGLHEQYF. The CDR3 nucleotides are TGTGCCAGCAGCTTAAAGGGGTTACACGAGCAGTACTTC.

This sequence joins TRBV4-2 and TRBJ1-6, with D unclear. The ends were cut back, 0 bases at V and 9 bases at J, with 15 bases in the middle. The V gene's germline CDR1 is LGHNA and CDR2 YNFKEQ. There are 16 residues in the CDR3. The CDR3 sequence is CASSQDGQYSGSPLHF. CDR3 coding DNA: TGTGCCAGCAGCCAAGACGGTCAATATTCTGGTTCACCCCTCCACTTT.

The chain joins TRBV5-1 to TRBJ2-3, with D perhaps matching TRBD1 or TRBD2 (5 bases each). Trimming took off 5 bases at V and 3 bases at J, with 13 bases between the two ends. The germline V gene has CDR1 SGHRS and CDR2 YFSETQ. This CDR3 spans 14 amino acids. This CDR3 reads CASSTTRQTDTQYF. For the CDR3, the DNA is TGCGCCAGCAGTACCACTAGACAGACAGATACGCAGTATTTT. The complete variable domain, with remaining parts taken from reference TRBV5-1 and TRBJ2-3, reads KAGVTQTPRYLIKTRGQQVTLSCSPISGHRSVSWYQQTPGQGLQFLFEYFSETQRNKGNFPGRFSGRQFSNSRSEMNVSTLELGDSALYLCASSTTRQTDTQYFGPGTRLTVL.

The chain links TRBV5-6 to TRBJ2-7, with D unresolved. Germline V gene sequence: CDR1 SGHDT, CDR2 YYEEEE. The CDR3 length is 17 residues. Trimming removed 0 bases from V and 3 bases from J, with 19 bases in between. CDR3 DNA: TGTGCCAGCAGCTTGGGAACTTTGGACCGCCGGAACTACGAGCAGTACTTC. Translation: CASSLGTLDRRNYEQYF. The full variable domain, completed using reference TRBV5-6 and TRBJ2-7, is DAGVTQSPTHLIKTRGQQVTLRCSPKSGHDTVSWYQQALGQGPQFIFQYYEEEERQRGNFPDRFSGHQFPNYSSELNVNALLLGDSALYLCASSLGTLDRRNYEQYFGPGTRLTVT.

This chain connects TRBV2 to TRBJ2-5; no reliable D call. Germline V gene lookup returns CDR1 SNHLY and CDR2 FYNNEI. The CDR3 runs to 13 residues. V lost 1 base to trimming and J lost 5 bases, with 8 bases between them. The CDR3 region has the DNA TGTGCCAGCAGTGAAGTTGACGCGGAGACCCAGTACTTC. This gives the protein CASSEVDAETQYF. Full variable domain (outside the CDR3, taken from reference TRBV2 and TRBJ2-5): EPEVTQTPSHQVTQMGQEVILRCVPISNHLYFYWYRQILGQKVEFLVSFYNNEISEKSEIFDDQFSVERPDGSNFTLKIRSTKLEDSAMYFCASSEVDAETQYFGPGTRLLVL.

CDR3 DNA: TGTGCCAGCAGCCCCCTGGGGCCTGGACCCGAAGCTTTCTTT. This translates into CASSPLGPGPEAFF. The chain links TRBV3-1 to TRBJ1-1; the D gene is possibly TRBD1 (5 bases). Germline CDR1 LGHDT, CDR2 YNNKEL (reference sequence). The CDR3 has 14 residues. V was shortened by 4 bases and J by 8 bases, with 17 bases between the two germline ends.